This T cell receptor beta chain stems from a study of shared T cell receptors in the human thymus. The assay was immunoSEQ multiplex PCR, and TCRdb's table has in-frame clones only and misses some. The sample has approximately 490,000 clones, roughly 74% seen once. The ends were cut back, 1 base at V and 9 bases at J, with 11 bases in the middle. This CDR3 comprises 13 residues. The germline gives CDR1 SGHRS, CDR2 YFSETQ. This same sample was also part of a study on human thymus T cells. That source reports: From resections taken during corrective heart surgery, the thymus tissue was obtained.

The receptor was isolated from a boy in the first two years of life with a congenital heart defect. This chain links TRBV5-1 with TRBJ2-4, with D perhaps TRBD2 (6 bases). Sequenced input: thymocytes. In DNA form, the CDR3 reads TGCGCCAGCAGCTTGACCCGGGACTCCATTCAGTACTTC. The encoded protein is CASSLTRDSIQYF.